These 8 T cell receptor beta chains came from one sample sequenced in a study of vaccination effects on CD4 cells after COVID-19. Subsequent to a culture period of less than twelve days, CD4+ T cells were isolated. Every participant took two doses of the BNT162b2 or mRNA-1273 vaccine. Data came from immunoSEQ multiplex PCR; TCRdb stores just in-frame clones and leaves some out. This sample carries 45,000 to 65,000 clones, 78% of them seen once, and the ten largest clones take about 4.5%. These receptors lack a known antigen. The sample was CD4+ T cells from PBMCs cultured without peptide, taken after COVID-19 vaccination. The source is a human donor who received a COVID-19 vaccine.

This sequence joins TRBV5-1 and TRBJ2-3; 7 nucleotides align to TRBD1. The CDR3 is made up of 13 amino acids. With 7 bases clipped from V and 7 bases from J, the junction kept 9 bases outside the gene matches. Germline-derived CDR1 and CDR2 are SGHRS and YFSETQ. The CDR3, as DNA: TGCGCCAGCGGACCAACAGGGGCGAATACGCAGTATTTT. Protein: CASGPTGANTQYF.

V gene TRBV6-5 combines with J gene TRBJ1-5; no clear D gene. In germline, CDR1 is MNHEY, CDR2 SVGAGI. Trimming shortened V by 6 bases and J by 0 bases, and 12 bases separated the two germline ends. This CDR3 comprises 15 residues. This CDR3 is CASRLDDISNQPQHF. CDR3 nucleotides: TGTGCCAGCAGACTCGACGACATTAGCAATCAGCCCCAGCATTTT.

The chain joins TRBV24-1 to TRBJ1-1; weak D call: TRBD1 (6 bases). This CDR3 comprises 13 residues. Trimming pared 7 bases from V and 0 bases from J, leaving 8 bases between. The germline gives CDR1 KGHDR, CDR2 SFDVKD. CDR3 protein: CATRGQLNTEAFF. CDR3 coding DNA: TGTGCCACCAGAGGACAGTTGAACACTGAAGCTTTCTTT.

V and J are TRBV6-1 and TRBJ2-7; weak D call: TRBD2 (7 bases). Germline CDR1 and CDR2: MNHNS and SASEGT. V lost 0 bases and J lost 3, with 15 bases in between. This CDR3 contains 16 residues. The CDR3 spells CASSEAGGAGNYEQYF. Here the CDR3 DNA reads TGTGCCAGCAGTGAAGCAGGGGGGGCTGGTAACTACGAGCAGTACTTC.

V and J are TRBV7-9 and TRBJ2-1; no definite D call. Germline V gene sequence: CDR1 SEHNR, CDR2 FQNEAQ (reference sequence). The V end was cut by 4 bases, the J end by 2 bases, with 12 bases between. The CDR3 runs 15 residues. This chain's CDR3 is CASSSGSTAYNEQFF. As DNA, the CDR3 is TGTGCCAGCAGCTCTGGGTCGACTGCCTACAATGAGCAGTTCTTC.

The CDR3 region is CASSPRQTGYTF. The CDR3 nucleotides read TGTGCCAGCAGCCCGAGACAGACTGGCTACACCTTC. V gene TRBV16 combines with J gene TRBJ1-2; D is perhaps TRBD1 (5 bases). Germline assignment: CDR1 KGHSY and CDR2 FQNENV. The CDR3 runs to 12 residues. Trimming stripped 4 bases from V and 7 bases from J, with 10 bases between.

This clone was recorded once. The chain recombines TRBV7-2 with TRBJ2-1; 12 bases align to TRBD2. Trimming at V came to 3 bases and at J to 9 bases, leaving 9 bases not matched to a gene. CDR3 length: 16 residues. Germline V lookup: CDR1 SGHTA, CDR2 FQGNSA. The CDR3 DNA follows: TGTGCCAGCAGCTTCAGCCGGACTAGCGGGATAGGTGAGCAGTTCTTC. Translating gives CASSFSRTSGIGEQFF.

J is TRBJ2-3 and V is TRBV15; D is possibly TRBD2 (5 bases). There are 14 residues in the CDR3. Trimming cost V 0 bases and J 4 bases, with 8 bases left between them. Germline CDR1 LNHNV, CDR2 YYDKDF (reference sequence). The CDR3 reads CATSREGRPDTQYF. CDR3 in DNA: TGTGCCACCAGCAGAGAGGGGAGACCAGATACGCAGTATTTT.